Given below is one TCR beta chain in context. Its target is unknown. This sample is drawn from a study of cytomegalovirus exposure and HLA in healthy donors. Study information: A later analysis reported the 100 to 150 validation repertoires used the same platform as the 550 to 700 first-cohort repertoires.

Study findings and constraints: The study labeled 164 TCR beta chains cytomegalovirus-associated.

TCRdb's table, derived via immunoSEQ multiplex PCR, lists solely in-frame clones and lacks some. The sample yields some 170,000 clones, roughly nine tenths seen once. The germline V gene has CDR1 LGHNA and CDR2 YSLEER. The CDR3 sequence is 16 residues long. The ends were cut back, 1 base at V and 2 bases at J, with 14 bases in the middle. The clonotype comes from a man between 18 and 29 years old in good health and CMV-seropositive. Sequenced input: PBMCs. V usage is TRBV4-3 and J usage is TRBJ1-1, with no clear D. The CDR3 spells CASSQAILSHNTEAFF. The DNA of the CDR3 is TGCGCCAGCAGCCAAGCTATTCTCTCTCACAACACTGAAGCTTTCTTT.